This T cell receptor (beta chain) stems from a study of cytomegalovirus exposure and HLA in healthy donors. The PCR contained 60 Vbeta and 13 Jbeta primers. The protocol was immunoSEQ multiplex PCR, while the TCRdb copy is restricted to in-frame clones and leaves out a portion. The sample has about 210,000 clones, 75% to 90% seen once. CDR1 and CDR2 from the germline V gene are SGHKS and YYEKEE (reference sequence). Germline trimming cut 1 base from V and 7 bases from J; bases unmatched to any gene: 7. CDR3 length: 15 residues. The sequence was obtained from a woman aged 30 to 39 in good health and CMV-seronegative. The chain recombines TRBV5-5 with TRBJ2-4; 8 nucleotides match TRBD2. Input material: PBMCs. As DNA, the CDR3 is TGTGCCAGCAGCTTGATAGCGGGGAGGGGGAACATTCAGTACTTC. Translated: CASSLIAGRGNIQYF.